This entry lists 18 T cell receptor beta chains sequenced from one sample in a study of Graves' ophthalmopathy and Graves' hyperthyroidism. RNA served as the template for amplifying TCR beta CDR3 regions. Amplification began with first-round RT-PCR using HTBI primers, then second-round multiplex PCR was performed. TCRdb reprocessed the multiplex PCR reads with MiXCR, giving one entry per CDR3 protein. In the table there are about 400,000 distinct CDR3 sequences, over 20% of which are singletons. Sequenced material: peripheral blood. These receptors were taken from a woman between 18 and 29 years old with stable Graves' hyperthyroidism.

This clonotype was seen many times. The chain has TRBV27 and TRBJ2-5; 12 bases line up with TRBD1. The CDR3 is made up of 15 amino acids. In germline, CDR1 is MNHEY, CDR2 SMNVEV (reference sequence). The trim removed 6 bases at V and 4 bases at J, leaving 6 bases unmatched. The DNA for the CDR3 is TGTGCCAGCAGCACCGGGACAGGGGGCCGAGAGACCCAGTACTTC. As protein: CASSTGTGGRETQYF.

This clonotype was counted ten times or more. The rearrangement links TRBV5-1 to TRBJ2-5; 8 nucleotides line up with TRBD2. The CDR3 is 15 amino acids. V was pared by 0 bases and J by 2 bases, with 3 bases of the junction left unmatched. Per the germline V gene, CDR1 is SGHRS and CDR2 is YFSETQ. As DNA, the CDR3 is TGCGCCAGCAGCTTGGCCTTAGCGGGACAAGAGACCCAGTACTTC. The encoded protein is CASSLALAGQETQYF.

This clonotype was observed many times. The chain uses TRBV27 and TRBJ1-1, with D possibly TRBD1 on 6 matching bases. The CDR3 consists of 13 residues. V lost 7 bases and J lost 2, with 11 bases in between. In germline, CDR1 is MNHEY, CDR2 SMNVEV (reference sequence). CDR3: CASKRTENTEAFF. The CDR3 coding sequence is TGTGCCAGCAAGCGGACAGAAAACACTGAAGCTTTCTTT.

The chain joins TRBV28 to TRBJ1-1; TRBD1 agrees at 8 bases. CDR3 length equals 14 residues. V trimming: 7 bases; J trimming: 3 bases; junction bases outside the gene matches: 7. CDR1 is MDHEN and CDR2 is SYDVKM in the germline V gene. CDR3 in amino acids: CASILQGVYTEAFF. CDR3 nucleotide sequence: TGTGCCAGCATTCTACAGGGGGTTTACACTGAAGCTTTCTTT.

J is TRBJ1-1 and V is TRBV5-1; 9 nucleotides align to TRBD1. J gave up 5 bases and V 4 bases, and 9 bases lay outside the gene matches. Germline values: CDR1 SGHRS, CDR2 YFSETQ. The CDR3 loop spans 15 amino acids. CDR3 in DNA: TGCGCCAGCAGCCCGGATCGACAGGGGGTAACTGAAGCTTTCTTT. This codes for CASSPDRQGVTEAFF.

At least ten counts were recorded for this clonotype. The V gene is TRBV29-1, the J gene TRBJ2-2, with D tentatively TRBD2 (6 bases). The V end was cut by 4 bases, the J end by 5 bases, with 17 bases between. This CDR3 contains 15 residues. Germline loops: CDR1 SQVTM, CDR2 ANQGSEA. The CDR3 DNA follows: TGCAGCGTTGTGGGAGGTTATGGGGGAACCGGGGAGCTGTTTTTT. Amino acid sequence: CSVVGGYGGTGELFF.

This clonotype was observed a few times. Possible read error: a much larger clone is one base away. Because the CDR3 is missing its conserved closing phenylalanine or tryptophan, this is likely a read error. The V and J genes are TRBV27 and TRBJ2-3, with D unclear. This CDR3 spans 10 amino acids. V was shortened by 10 bases and J by 3 bases, with 5 bases between the two germline ends. Germline values: CDR1 MNHEY, CDR2 SMNVEV (reference sequence). The CDR3 protein is CATTTDTQYC. CDR3 sequence (DNA): TGTGCCACCACGACAGATACGCAGTATTGT.

This clonotype was recorded at least ten times. This rearrangement joins TRBV30 to TRBJ2-7, with 9 bases that match TRBD1. In germline, CDR1 is GTSNPN, CDR2 SVGIG (reference sequence). The CDR3 sequence is 13 residues long. V was pared by 5 bases and J by 7 bases, with 9 bases of the junction left unmatched. The CDR3 spells CAWGQQGAGEQYF. The CDR3, as DNA: TGTGCCTGGGGTCAACAGGGGGCTGGGGAGCAGTACTTC.

This clonotype was counted at least ten times. J is TRBJ2-7 and V is TRBV7-3; the D gene is possibly TRBD2 (6 bases). There are 15 residues in the CDR3. Germline CDR1 SGHTA, CDR2 FQGTGA. Trimming left V 5 bases short and J 1 base short, with 15 bases between. The CDR3 DNA reads TGTGCCAGCAGCCCAGGGCCTGCGGGATCCTACGAGCAGTACTTC. Protein sequence: CASSPGPAGSYEQYF.

This clonotype was picked up many times. This chain connects TRBV28 to TRBJ1-2, with D unresolved. Germline V lookup: CDR1 MDHEN, CDR2 SYDVKM. Trimming removed 3 bases at V and 7 bases at J, with 15 bases between. The CDR3 is 14 residues long. The CDR3 protein is CASSFLTGQRGYTF. The CDR3 coding sequence is TGTGCCAGCAGTTTTCTTACGGGTCAGCGTGGCTACACCTTC.

This clonotype has a count of ten or more. J is TRBJ1-6 and V is TRBV12-3 or TRBV12-4; maybe TRBD1 (5 bases). The CDR3 contains 14 residues. Trimming left V 7 bases short and J 10 bases short, with 17 bases between. The CDR3 DNA sequence: TGTGCCAGCATTCTTGAGGGGACGGGATCACCCCTCCACTTT. This translates into CASILEGTGSPLHF.

This clonotype was counted many times. The chain links TRBV7-2 to TRBJ2-5; D may be TRBD1 or TRBD2 (6 bases each). V was trimmed by 5 bases and J by 0 bases, leaving 16 bases between them. In germline, CDR1 is SGHTA, CDR2 FQGNSA. This CDR3 has 16 amino acids. CDR3 protein: CASSSYLRGHQETQYF. DNA for the CDR3: TGTGCCAGCAGCAGCTACCTTCGGGGGCACCAAGAGACCCAGTACTTC.

At least ten counts were recorded for this clonotype. The gene calls are TRBV5-1 and TRBJ1-2; 7 nucleotides align to TRBD1. This CDR3 region has 15 residues. Germline V gene data show CDR1 as SGHRS and CDR2 as YFSETQ. Trimming cost V 4 bases and J 0 bases; bases outside gene matches: 6. DNA of the CDR3: TGCGCCAGCAGCAGGACAGGAGAAGCTAACTATGGCTACACCTTC. Translated, it gives CASSRTGEANYGYTF.

The chain couples TRBV5-1 to TRBJ1-2, with 7 bases that match TRBD1. The CDR3 is 17 amino acids. Germline CDR1 SGHRS, CDR2 YFSETQ. With V trimmed by 0 bases and J by 4 bases, 12 bases remained unmatched. The CDR3 region is CASSLGQGRQGLYGYTF. CDR3 DNA: TGCGCCAGCAGCTTGGGACAGGGAAGGCAAGGACTCTATGGCTACACCTTC.

At least ten counts were recorded for this clonotype. V gene TRBV5-6 combines with J gene TRBJ1-1; a possible D gene is TRBD1 (5 bases). The CDR3 is 15 amino acids. Trimming took off 0 bases at V and 4 bases at J, with 13 bases between the two ends. In germline, CDR1 is SGHDT, CDR2 YYEEEE. As DNA, the CDR3 is TGTGCCAGCAGCTTGGCCAGGGATGGGCGCACTGAAGCTTTCTTT. It is translated as CASSLARDGRTEAFF.

Many counts were recorded for this clonotype. The genes are TRBV18 and TRBJ2-5; D unclear. The CDR3 has 13 residues. The V and J ends lost 1 base and 2 bases respectively, with 5 bases between them. Germline CDR1 KGHSH, CDR2 LQKENI. DNA for the CDR3: TGTGCCAGCTCACCACTTGCACAAGAGACCCAGTACTTC. Translating gives CASSPLAQETQYF.

J is TRBJ1-2 and V is TRBV10-3; D gene unclear. The CDR3 runs 14 residues. V gave up 0 bases and J gave up 8 bases, with 13 bases separating them. Germline CDR1 ENHRY, CDR2 SYGVKD. CDR3 in DNA: TGTGCCATCAGTGAGTCAATTGGCGTGAGCGGCTACACCTTC. Translation: CAISESIGVSGYTF.

This sequence joins TRBV5-1 and TRBJ1-1, with D unresolved. This CDR3 spans 11 amino acids. The germline V gene has CDR1 SGHRS and CDR2 YFSETQ. V was clipped by 0 bases and J by 5 bases, with 2 bases between them. CDR3 sequence reads: CASSLETEAFF. In DNA, the CDR3 is TGCGCCAGCAGCTTGGAAACTGAAGCTTTCTTT.